Listed here are 32 T cell receptor beta chains from one sample, sequenced in a study of blood T cells in healthy people across ages. With a J-beta primer mix and a sample-barcoded 5' primer, a second PCR ran about 7 to 11 cycles. TCRdb independently ran MiXCR on the 5' RACE reads; one entry per CDR3 protein. In the table there are under 950,000 distinct CDR3 sequences, about a fifth of which are singletons. Sample: blood. The origin of the receptors is a man in his 70s in good health.

This clonotype was detected only a few times. This sequence joins TRBV29-1 and TRBJ1-1, with D perhaps TRBD1 (5 bases). V lost 0 bases and J 6 bases, leaving 17 bases between the germline ends. CDR3 size: 15 residues. Germline V gene lookup returns CDR1 SQVTM and CDR2 ANQGSEA. The CDR3 nucleotides are TGCAGCGTTGAAGATCGGGGCAGAGGGCTCCCTGAAGCTTTCTTT. Its translation: CSVEDRGRGLPEAFF.

The rearrangement links TRBV5-1 to TRBJ2-7, with 7 bases aligning to TRBD1. TRBJ2-5 matches the DNA end more closely, so the J call is doubtful. The CDR3 is 15 residues long. Germline V lookup: CDR1 SGHRS, CDR2 YFSETQ. CDR3 sequence (DNA): TGCGCCAGCAGAAGGGACAGCCCCACACAAGAGACCCAGTACTTC. It codes for CASRRDSPTQETQYF.

The chain links TRBV6-2 or TRBV6-3 to TRBJ1-2, with 9 nucleotides matching TRBD1. The V segment lost 0 bases and the J segment 8 bases; nucleotides outside the gene matches: 4. The CDR3 has 14 amino acids. Germline CDR1 reads MNHEY; CDR2 reads SVGEGT. The CDR3 protein is CASSYSGTGIGYTF. Written as DNA, the CDR3 is TGTGCCAGCAGTTACTCAGGGACAGGGATCGGCTACACCTTC.

This clonotype was counted a few times. The chain employs TRBV30 and TRBJ2-4; D might be TRBD2 (5 bases). Germline V gene data show CDR1 as GTSNPN and CDR2 as SVGIG (reference sequence). CDR3 length: 17 residues. V lost 2 bases and J lost 9, with 26 bases in between. This CDR3 reads CAWSPRGQSLRRGIQYF. CDR3 DNA sequence: TGTGCCTGGAGTCCCCGAGGGCAATCCTTGCGACGCGGCATTCAGTACTTC.

This clonotype turned up a few times. V is TRBV7-3 and J is TRBJ2-1; maybe TRBD1 (6 bases). Germline CDR1 and CDR2: SGHTA and FQGTGA. V was trimmed by 4 bases and J by 5 bases, leaving 9 bases between them. This CDR3 has 13 residues. CDR3: CASSSNRDNEQFF. The CDR3 DNA reads TGTGCCAGCAGCTCCAACAGGGACAATGAGCAGTTCTTC.

This clonotype showed up just a few times. This chain connects TRBV5-1 to TRBJ2-4; D perhaps matches TRBD2 (5 bases). CDR3 length: 12 residues. Trimming stripped 4 bases from V and 11 bases from J, with 13 bases between. CDR1 and CDR2 (germline): SGHRS, YFSETQ. The CDR3 reads CASSPPDSVQYF. The CDR3 DNA is TGCGCCAGCAGCCCGCCCGATAGCGTTCAGTACTTC. Full variable domain (remainder filled in from reference TRBV5-1 and TRBJ2-4): KAGVTQTPRYLIKTRGQQVTLSCSPISGHRSVSWYQQTPGQGLQFLFEYFSETQRNKGNFPGRFSGRQFSNSRSEMNVSTLELGDSALYLCASSPPDSVQYFGAGTRLSVL.

This chain joins TRBV12-3 or TRBV12-4 and TRBJ1-1; a weak D match, TRBD1 (5 bases). Trimming took 2 bases from V and 3 from J, leaving 19 bases between them. The CDR3 is made up of 17 amino acids. In nucleotides, the CDR3 is TGTGCCAGCAGTTTAAACCCCCTCCGTGGGGCGGACACTGAAGCTTTCTTT. Translating it yields CASSLNPLRGADTEAFF.

This clonotype was seen only a few times. The CDR3 DNA reads as TGCAGTGCTAGACGCGCGGGAGTTGTGACAGATACGCAGTATTTT. It specifies CSARRAGVVTDTQYF. This chain connects TRBV20-1 to TRBJ2-3; TRBD2 agrees at 7 bases. Germline CDR1 reads DFQATT; CDR2 reads SNEGSKA (reference sequence). The V segment lost 2 bases and the J segment 3 bases; nucleotides outside the gene matches: 8. CDR3 size: 15 residues.

The V call is TRBV10-3, the J call TRBJ2-5; unclear D gene. Germline loops: CDR1 ENHRY, CDR2 SYGVKD. The CDR3 sequence is 15 residues long. Trimming removed 2 bases at V and 5 bases at J, with 15 bases between. CDR3 loop: CAISEGPRVGETQYF. CDR3 in DNA: TGTGCCATCAGTGAGGGGCCTAGGGTAGGGGAGACCCAGTACTTC.

This clonotype was seen only a few times. The chain employs TRBV5-5 and TRBJ1-2; D is ambiguous. Trimming pared 1 base from V and 4 bases from J, leaving 8 bases between. The germline V gene has CDR1 SGHKS and CDR2 YYEKEE (reference sequence). The length of the CDR3 is 13 residues. CDR3 nucleotide sequence: TGTGCCAGCAGCTTGTGGGAATTCTATGGCTACACCTTC. Protein product: CASSLWEFYGYTF.

This chain links TRBV2 with TRBJ1-2, with TRBD1 identical over 9 bases. Trimming removed 5 bases from V and 3 bases from J; junction bases left unmatched: 4. Germline V CDR1 and CDR2: SNHLY, FYNNEI. The CDR3 has 14 amino acids. CDR3 amino acids: CASSRQGVDYGYTF. In DNA form, the CDR3 reads TGTGCCAGCAGTAGACAGGGGGTAGACTATGGCTACACCTTC.

The genes are TRBV19 and TRBJ2-3, with 7 positions matching TRBD2. V was clipped by 7 bases and J by 4 bases; unmatched bases: 8. This CDR3 has 14 residues. Germline CDR1 reads LNHDA; CDR2 reads SQIVND (reference sequence). CDR3 residues: CASNSRESPDTQYF. The CDR3 nucleotides are TGTGCCAGTAACTCGCGGGAGTCGCCAGATACGCAGTATTTT. Based on the CDR3 plus reference TRBV19 and TRBJ2-3, the full variable domain is DGGITQSPKYLFRKEGQNVTLSCEQNLNHDAMYWYRQDPGQGLRLIYYSQIVNDFQKGDIAEGYSVSREKKESFPLTVTSAQKNPTAFYLCASNSRESPDTQYFGPGTRLTVL.

There are many counts of this clonotype. The rearrangement uses TRBV15 and TRBJ2-3, with 10 bases fitting TRBD2. Trimming took 7 bases from V and 2 from J; bases not matched to a gene: 9. The germline V gene encodes CDR1 LNHNV and CDR2 YYDKDF (reference sequence). CDR3 size: 16 residues. The CDR3 DNA follows: TGTGCCACCACTCAAATAGCGGGGGGACTCACAGATACGCAGTATTTT. This codes for CATTQIAGGLTDTQYF.

The chain combines TRBV29-1 with TRBJ1-4; no clear D gene. The CDR3 covers 13 residues. Trimming pared 3 bases from V and 5 bases from J, leaving 10 bases between. Germline V lookup: CDR1 SQVTM, CDR2 ANQGSEA. The DNA of the CDR3 is TGCAGCGTTGAGACGGAGAGAAATGAAAAACTGTTTTTT. Translated, it gives CSVETERNEKLFF. Combining the CDR3 with reference TRBV29-1 and TRBJ1-4 gives the whole variable domain SAVISQKPSRDICQRGTSLTIQCQVDSQVTMMFWYRQQPGQSLTLIATANQGSEATYESGFVIDKFPISRPNLTFSTLTVSNMSPEDSSIYLCSVETERNEKLFFGSGTQLSVL.

This clonotype was picked up a small number of times. The chain joins TRBV3-1 to TRBJ1-2, with D unclear. Germline V gene sequence: CDR1 LGHDT, CDR2 YNNKEL (reference sequence). The V gene lost 6 bases and the J gene lost 8 bases, with 19 bases spanning the gap. CDR3 length: 14 amino acids. CDR3 DNA sequence: TGTGCCAGCAGATCACGACAATCCCTCTCCGGCTACACCTTC. Its translation is CASRSRQSLSGYTF. Using reference TRBV3-1 and TRBJ1-2 for the parts outside the CDR3, the full variable domain is DTAVSQTPKYLVTQMGNDKSIKCEQNLGHDTMYWYKQDSKKFLKIMFSYNNKELIINETVPNRFSPKSPDKAHLNLHINSLELGDSAVYFCASRSRQSLSGYTFGSGTRLTVV.

The gene calls are TRBV12-3 or TRBV12-4 and TRBJ2-5; TRBD1 is a possible D gene (5 bases). The DNA end is more similar to TRBJ2-7, so the J call may be wrong. CDR3 length: 13 amino acids. CDR3 sequence (DNA): TGTGCCAGCAGTTCAGGGTATCTCGACGAGCAGTACGTC. This encodes CASSSGYLDEQYV.

This clonotype has only a few counts. The chain uses TRBV27 and TRBJ1-1; 7 positions match TRBD1. The germline V gene has CDR1 MNHEY and CDR2 SMNVEV (reference sequence). The CDR3 length is 16 residues. J was trimmed by 1 base and V by 2 bases; bases with no gene match: 7. CDR3 in DNA: TGTGCCAGCAGTTTAAATGGACAGGCTAAGAACACTGAAGCTTTCTTT. Its protein is CASSLNGQAKNTEAFF.

This clonotype was detected only a few times. This chain links TRBV10-3 with TRBJ2-5, with 7 positions matching TRBD1. The germline V gene has CDR1 ENHRY and CDR2 SYGVKD. V was clipped by 4 bases and J by 5 bases; unmatched bases: 4. The CDR3 runs 13 residues. Here the CDR3 reads CAISAGTEETQYF. The DNA of the CDR3 is TGTGCCATCAGTGCGGGGACAGAGGAGACCCAGTACTTC.

This clonotype has more than one count but fewer than ten. CDR3 region: CASSFSPTSGHQETQYF. CDR3 DNA: TGTGCCAGCAGCTTTTCCCCGACTAGCGGACACCAAGAGACCCAGTACTTC. The chain recombines TRBV7-2 with TRBJ2-5; 9 bases are shared with TRBD2. Germline CDR1 and CDR2: SGHTA and FQGNSA. Trimming removed 3 bases from V and 0 bases from J; junction bases left unmatched: 8. This CDR3 has 17 residues.

This clonotype has more than one count but fewer than ten. The chain has TRBV20-1 and TRBJ1-5; D ambiguous. Germline CDR1 DFQATT, CDR2 SNEGSKA (reference sequence). V lost 3 bases and J lost 4, with 10 bases in between. The CDR3 is made up of 13 amino acids. The CDR3 DNA is TGCAGTGCTAGTGTCGGGAGGAATCAGCCCCAGCATTTT. Translation gives CSASVGRNQPQHF.

V is TRBV29-1 and J is TRBJ1-2, with D uncertain. The CDR3 has 12 residues. V was pared by 3 bases and J by 2 bases, with 7 bases between. CDR1 SQVTM and CDR2 ANQGSEA come from the germline V gene. This CDR3 is CSVESQNYGYTF. The CDR3 region has the DNA TGCAGCGTTGAGAGTCAAAACTATGGCTACACCTTC. The full variable domain, in which reference TRBV29-1 and TRBJ1-2 provide the parts outside the CDR3, is SAVISQKPSRDICQRGTSLTIQCQVDSQVTMMFWYRQQPGQSLTLIATANQGSEATYESGFVIDKFPISRPNLTFSTLTVSNMSPEDSSIYLCSVESQNYGYTFGSGTRLTVV.

This clonotype was observed a handful of times. The V and J genes are TRBV3-1 and TRBJ2-3; 8 nucleotides match TRBD1. In germline, CDR1 is LGHDT, CDR2 YNNKEL (reference sequence). V lost 4 bases and J lost 5; bases outside the gene matches: 8. The CDR3 is 15 amino acids. Written as DNA, the CDR3 is TGTGCCAGCAGCCCGTACAGGGGGTTGGTAGATACGCAGTATTTT. Residues: CASSPYRGLVDTQYF.

This clonotype was seen more than once but under ten times. The rearrangement joins TRBV20-1 to TRBJ1-5; unclear D gene. The CDR3 has 13 amino acids. Germline CDR1 reads DFQATT; CDR2 reads SNEGSKA (reference sequence). V lost 2 bases, J lost 1 base, and 6 bases lay in between. The chain's CDR3 is CSARPGSNQPQHF. CDR3 nucleotides: TGCAGTGCTAGACCCGGAAGCAATCAGCCCCAGCATTTT.

The chain joins TRBV5-1 to TRBJ2-3; D is ambiguous. Germline V CDR1 and CDR2: SGHRS, YFSETQ. Trimming took 4 bases from V and 3 from J, leaving 12 bases between them. The CDR3 consists of 14 residues. The CDR3 sequence: CASSRKGKTDTQYF. The CDR3 DNA reads as TGCGCCAGCAGCCGGAAGGGCAAAACAGATACGCAGTATTTT.

This clonotype was detected only a few times. In DNA, the CDR3 is TGTGCCAGTAGTTTGTCGGGGCGCGGGAATGAAAAACTGTTTTTT. Amino acids: CASSLSGRGNEKLFF. V gene TRBV19 combines with J gene TRBJ1-4; TRBD1 might be the D (5 bases). The germline V gene has CDR1 LNHDA and CDR2 SQIVND (reference sequence). The CDR3 consists of 15 residues. Trimming left V 5 bases short and J 5 bases short, with 15 bases between.

The genes are TRBV9 and TRBJ2-5; D gene unclear. The J call may be faulty, since TRBJ2-1 better matches the DNA end. CDR1 is SGDLS, CDR2 YYNGEE, per germline. This CDR3 is 14 amino acids long. This chain's CDR3 is CASSAQIYGDEQFF. CDR3 in DNA: TGTGCCAGCAGCGCTCAAATTTACGGAGATGAGCAGTTCTTC.

This clonotype was counted many times. The chain's CDR3 is CSARAGVTNTGELFF. The CDR3 DNA follows: TGCAGTGCTAGAGCAGGGGTGACGAACACCGGGGAGCTGTTTTTT. V and J are TRBV20-1 and TRBJ2-2, with D maybe TRBD1 (6 bases). Germline lookup yields CDR1 DFQATT and CDR2 SNEGSKA (reference sequence). Deletions cut 1 base from V and 0 bases from J, with 9 bases between. There are 15 residues in the CDR3.

This clonotype was seen a single time. The genes are TRBV11-3 and TRBJ1-3; D might be TRBD1 (6 bases). The CDR3 is 13 residues long. Trimming took 4 bases from V and 6 from J, leaving 10 bases between them. Germline V gene data show CDR1 as SGHNT and CDR2 as YENEEA. CDR3 loop: CASSWGQQNTIYF. Written as DNA, the CDR3 is TGTGCCAGCAGCTGGGGACAACAAAACACCATATATTTT.

At least ten counts were recorded for this clonotype. The chain uses TRBV10-2 and TRBJ1-4, with 9 bases lining up with TRBD1. Germline V gene lookup returns CDR1 WSHSY and CDR2 SAAADI. The CDR3 spans 15 residues. Germline trimming cut 6 bases from V and 8 bases from J; bases unmatched to any gene: 10. CDR3 sequence: CASRSRPGQGEKLFF. In DNA, the CDR3 is TGCGCCAGCAGGAGTCGTCCGGGACAGGGAGAAAAACTGTTTTTT.

Many counts were recorded for this clonotype. V and J are TRBV27 and TRBJ2-7; TRBD2 might be the D (5 bases). V shed 7 bases and J shed 3 bases, with 19 bases lying between them. Germline V CDR1 and CDR2: MNHEY, SMNVEV (reference sequence). CDR3 size: 15 residues. CDR3: CASKSYSARVYEQYF. The CDR3 DNA sequence: TGTGCCAGCAAAAGCTACTCGGCGCGGGTCTACGAGCAGTACTTC.

The CDR3 protein is CASSQSQGGKNIQYF. The CDR3 bases are TGTGCCAGCAGCCAGAGCCAAGGGGGCAAAAACATTCAGTACTTC. The chain joins TRBV3-1 to TRBJ2-4, with a weak D call TRBD1 (6 bases). Trimming cost V 3 bases and J 3 bases, with 12 bases left between them. Germline CDR1 is LGHDT and CDR2 is YNNKEL (reference sequence). The CDR3 runs 15 residues.

This clonotype was seen only a few times. The genes are TRBV10-3 and TRBJ2-3; 8 positions agree with TRBD2. The CDR3 is 18 amino acids. Trimming at V came to 4 bases and at J to 0 bases, leaving 12 bases not matched to a gene. Germline V lookup: CDR1 ENHRY, CDR2 SYGVKD. CDR3 loop: CAISGRTSGGFSTDTQYF. The CDR3 nucleotides are TGTGCCATCAGTGGAAGAACTAGCGGTGGCTTTAGCACAGATACGCAGTATTTT.